This T cell receptor (beta chain) was sequenced in a study of cytomegalovirus exposure and HLA in healthy donors. PCR amplification relied on 60 Vbeta primers (plus 13 Jbeta primers). Assay used: immunoSEQ multiplex PCR; TCRdb lists only in-frame clones, some missing. This sample yields some 220,000 clones, of which around 80% are seen a single time; less than 3.5% belongs to the top ten. The CDR3 is 15 residues long. The germline V gene has CDR1 SGDLS and CDR2 YYNGEE. Trimming removed 2 bases at V and 1 base at J, with 13 bases between. The origin of this receptor is a woman aged 60-75 years in good health and CMV-seropositive. This chain uses TRBV9 with TRBJ2-7, with TRBD2 as a possible D gene (5 bases). The source material was PBMCs. The CDR3 coding sequence is TGTGCCAGCAGCGTTGGAGGCCTCGGGTCCTACGAGCAGTACTTC. Its protein is CASSVGGLGSYEQYF.